This T cell receptor (beta chain) comes out of a study of Tregs in tolerant kidney transplant recipients (dated by TCRdb to between 2018 and 2021). Notes on the research overall: TCRbeta sequencing was used in the study to identify donor-specific regulatory T cells before combined kidney and bone marrow transplantation, and the identified cells were then tracked after transplant. TCRbeta repertoire sequencing was used in 3 healthy controls to compare several methods for expanding Tregs specific for an allogeneic donor.

Here is what the overall study found, with its caveats: Expanding Tregs with activated donor B cells appeared to identify the most biologically relevant and donor-specific TCRbeta repertoire. The study was constrained by small patient numbers, and validation of the findings is required in larger populations and under other immunosuppression protocols. Biological reproducibility was not directly assessed, although technical replication error appeared to be minimal.

Points on this clone: Its antigen specificity is not known. Within one base of it there is no much larger clone, and no base qualities were kept.

Unstimulated Tregs (CD4+CD25+CD127-), CD4+ non-Tregs (CD4+CD25-), CD4 and CD8 cells were FACS-sorted from thawed PBMCs. Healthy control blood came either as purchased buffy coats or from healthy volunteers. Healthy control blood was processed to PBMCs with a Ficoll density gradient and then cryopreserved, whereas patient PBMCs were collected both before and after transplant. Sequences SNHLY (CDR1) and FYNNEI (CDR2) are obtained from the germline V gene. V is cut by 7 bases and J by 0 bases, and the space between the germline ends is 12 bases. Taken from cysteine to phenylalanine, the CDR3 has 15 residues. Just the 45-base CDR3 DNA is kept, in frame starting at base 1. Genomic DNA was extracted from sorted cells with the QIAGEN DNeasy Blood and Tissue Kit for TCRbeta CDR3 sequencing. High-throughput TCRbeta CDR3 sequencing, which included PCR amplification with bias correction and internal controls, was done commercially through immunoSEQ. The source study handled its data this way. Unique productive TCRbeta sequences were defined by CDR3 nucleotide sequence where primers matched, otherwise by CDR3 amino acid sequence with Vbeta and Jbeta genes. As a correction for sorting error, sequences shared between sorted populations at a frequency ratio of 2:1 or less were discarded, and the remaining shared sequences were assigned to the higher population. Sequences were defined as donor-reactive when expanded at least 5-fold in CFSE-low cells versus unstimulated cells and present at a frequency of at least 0.01% in CFSE-low cells. Repertoire divergence was quantified by Jensen-Shannon divergence calculated from the top 100 TCRbeta sequences ranked by frequency. For samples with multiple sequencing runs, sorting error was corrected in each run separately before the runs were combined. Sourced from immuneACCESS, this table was stored by TCRdb with only in-frame sequences that have V and J called. A share of the clones is absent; for the studies checked, an unresolved V gene accounts for under half, and the remainder has no known explanation. V and J calls and clone size come straight from that table; D and trimming were deduced from the DNA. The sample table holds about 120,000 clones, of which roughly 92% were seen once. The ten largest clonotypes hold approximately 0.59% of the sample.

The sample taken for sequencing was CD4+ T cells from blood. The sequence came from a human donor in good health. This chain joins TRBV2 to TRBJ2-2; TRBD2 is a possible D gene, resting on 6 matching bases. Here is the DNA: TGTGCCAGCATCGCGGGACTCACGAACACCGGGGAGCTGTTTTTT. Its protein product is CASIAGLTNTGELFF. The variable domain in full, with residues beyond the CDR3 obtained from the reference TRBV2 and TRBJ2-2 genes, is EPEVTQTPSHQVTQMGQEVILRCVPISNHLYFYWYRQILGQKVEFLVSFYNNEISEKSEIFDDQFSVERPDGSNFTLKIRSTKLEDSAMYFCASIAGLTNTGELFFGEGSRLTVL.